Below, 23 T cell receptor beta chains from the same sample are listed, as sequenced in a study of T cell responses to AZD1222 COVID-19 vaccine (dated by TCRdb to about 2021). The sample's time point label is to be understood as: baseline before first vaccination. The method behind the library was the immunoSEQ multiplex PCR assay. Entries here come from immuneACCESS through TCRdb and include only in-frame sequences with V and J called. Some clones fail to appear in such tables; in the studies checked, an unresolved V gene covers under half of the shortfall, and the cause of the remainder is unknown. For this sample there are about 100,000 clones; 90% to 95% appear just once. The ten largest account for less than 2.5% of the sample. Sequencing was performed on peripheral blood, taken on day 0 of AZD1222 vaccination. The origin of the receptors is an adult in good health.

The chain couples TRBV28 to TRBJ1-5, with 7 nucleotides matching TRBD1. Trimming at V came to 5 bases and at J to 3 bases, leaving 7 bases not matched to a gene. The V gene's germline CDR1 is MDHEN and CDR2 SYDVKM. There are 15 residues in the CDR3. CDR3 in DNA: TGTGCCAGCAGTCGACAGGGCCCCCTCAATCAGCCCCAGCATTTT. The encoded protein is CASSRQGPLNQPQHF.

CDR3 in DNA: TGTGCCAGCAGCCGTAGGGCGGGACAGCTATATGGCTACACCTTC. It yields the protein CASSRRAGQLYGYTF. The chain joins TRBV3-1 (or the pseudogene TRBV3-2) to TRBJ1-2, with 7 positions matching TRBD1. J lost 5 bases, V lost 4 bases, and 10 bases had no gene match. There are 15 residues in the CDR3. Germline V gene lookup returns CDR1 LGHDT and CDR2 YNNKEL (reference sequence).

CDR3 nucleotide sequence: TGTGCCAGCAGCTCAAACAGGGGTACCAATCAGCCCCAGCATTTT. As protein: CASSSNRGTNQPQHF. The chain uses TRBV7-8 and TRBJ1-5, with 7 positions matching TRBD1. J was trimmed by 3 bases and V by 4 bases; bases with no gene match: 6. CDR3 size: 15 residues. Germline-derived CDR1 and CDR2 are SGHVS and FQNEAQ.

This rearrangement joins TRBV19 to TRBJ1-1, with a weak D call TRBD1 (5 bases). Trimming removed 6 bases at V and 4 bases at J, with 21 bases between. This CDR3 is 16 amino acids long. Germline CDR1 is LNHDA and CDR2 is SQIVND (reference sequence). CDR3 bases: TGTGCCAGTAGCAACTCTAGGCGGGGGTTTGGCACTGAAGCTTTCTTT. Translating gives CASSNSRRGFGTEAFF.

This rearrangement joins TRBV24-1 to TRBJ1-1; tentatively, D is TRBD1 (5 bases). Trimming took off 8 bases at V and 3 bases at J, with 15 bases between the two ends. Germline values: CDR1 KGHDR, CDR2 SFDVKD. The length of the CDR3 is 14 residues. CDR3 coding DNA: TGTGCCACCAAGCCGGGACTAGGGGACACTGAAGCTTTCTTT. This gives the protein CATKPGLGDTEAFF.

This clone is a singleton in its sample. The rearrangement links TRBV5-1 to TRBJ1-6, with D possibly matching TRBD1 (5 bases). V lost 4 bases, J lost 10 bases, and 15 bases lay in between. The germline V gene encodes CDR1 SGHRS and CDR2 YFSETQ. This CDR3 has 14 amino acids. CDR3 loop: CASSPRQGRSPLHF. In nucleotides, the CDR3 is TGCGCCAGCAGCCCCCGCCAGGGCCGCTCACCCCTCCACTTT. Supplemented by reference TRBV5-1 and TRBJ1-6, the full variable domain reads KAGVTQTPRYLIKTRGQQVTLSCSPISGHRSVSWYQQTPGQGLQFLFEYFSETQRNKGNFPGRFSGRQFSNSRSEMNVSTLELGDSALYLCASSPRQGRSPLHFGNGTRLTVT.

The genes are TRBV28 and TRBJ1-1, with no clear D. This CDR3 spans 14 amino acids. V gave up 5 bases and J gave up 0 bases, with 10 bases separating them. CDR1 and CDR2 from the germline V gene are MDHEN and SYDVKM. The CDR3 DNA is TGTGCCAGCAGTGTCGGCAACATGAACACTGAAGCTTTCTTT. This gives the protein CASSVGNMNTEAFF.

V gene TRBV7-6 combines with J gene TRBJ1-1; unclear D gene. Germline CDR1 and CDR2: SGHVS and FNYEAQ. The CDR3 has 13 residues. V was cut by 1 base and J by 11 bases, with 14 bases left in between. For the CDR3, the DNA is TGTGCCAGCAGCTTAGATAAGGTGTCGGGGGCTTTCTTT. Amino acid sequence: CASSLDKVSGAFF.

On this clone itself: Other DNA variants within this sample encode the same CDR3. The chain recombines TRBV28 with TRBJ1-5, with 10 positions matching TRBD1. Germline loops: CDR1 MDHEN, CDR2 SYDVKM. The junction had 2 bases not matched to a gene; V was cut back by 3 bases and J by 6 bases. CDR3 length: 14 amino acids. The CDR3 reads CASSLGQGSQPQHF. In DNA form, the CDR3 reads TGTGCCAGCAGTTTGGGACAGGGGAGTCAGCCCCAGCATTTT. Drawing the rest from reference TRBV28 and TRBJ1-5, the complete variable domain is DVKVTQSSRYLVKRTGEKVFLECVQDMDHENMFWYRQDPGLGLRLIYFSYDVKMKEKGDIPEGYSVSREKKERFSLILESASTNQTSMYLCASSLGQGSQPQHFGDGTRLSIL.

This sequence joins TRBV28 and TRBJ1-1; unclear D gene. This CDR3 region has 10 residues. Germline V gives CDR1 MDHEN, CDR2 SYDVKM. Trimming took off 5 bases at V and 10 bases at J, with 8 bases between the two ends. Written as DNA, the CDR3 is TGTGCCAGCAGTCAGGATATAGCTTTCTTT. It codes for CASSQDIAFF.

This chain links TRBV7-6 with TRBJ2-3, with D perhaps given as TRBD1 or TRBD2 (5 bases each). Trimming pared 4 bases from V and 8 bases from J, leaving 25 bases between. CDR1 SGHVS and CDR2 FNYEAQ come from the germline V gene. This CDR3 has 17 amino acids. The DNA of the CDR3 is TGTGCCAGCAGCTGGGGCCCGGGCCGTAGTCGAGGGGCTACGCAGTATTTT. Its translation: CASSWGPGRSRGATQYF.

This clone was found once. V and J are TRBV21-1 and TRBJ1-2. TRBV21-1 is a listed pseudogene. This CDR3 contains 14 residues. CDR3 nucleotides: TGTGCCAGCAGCAGCCCTGCGGGGTCTAATGGCTACACCTTC. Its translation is CASSSPAGSNGYTF.

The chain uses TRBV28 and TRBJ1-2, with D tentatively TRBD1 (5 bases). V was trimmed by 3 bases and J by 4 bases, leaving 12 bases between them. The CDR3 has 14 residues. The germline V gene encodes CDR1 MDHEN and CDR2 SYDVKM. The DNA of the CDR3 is TGTGCCAGCAGTTTCTGGGTTGGGACCTATGGCTACACCTTC. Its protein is CASSFWVGTYGYTF.

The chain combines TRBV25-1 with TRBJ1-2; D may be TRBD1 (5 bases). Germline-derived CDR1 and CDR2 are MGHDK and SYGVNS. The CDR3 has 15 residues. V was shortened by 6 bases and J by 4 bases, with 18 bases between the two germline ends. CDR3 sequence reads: CASSLSGTAPYGYTF. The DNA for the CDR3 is TGTGCCAGCAGCCTGAGTGGGACCGCACCCTATGGCTACACCTTC.

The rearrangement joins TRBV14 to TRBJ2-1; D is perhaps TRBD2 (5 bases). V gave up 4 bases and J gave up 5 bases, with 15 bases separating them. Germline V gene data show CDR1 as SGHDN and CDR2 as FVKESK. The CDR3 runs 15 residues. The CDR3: CASSPDWRLHNEQFF. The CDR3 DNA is TGTGCCAGCAGCCCAGACTGGCGACTACACAATGAGCAGTTCTTC.

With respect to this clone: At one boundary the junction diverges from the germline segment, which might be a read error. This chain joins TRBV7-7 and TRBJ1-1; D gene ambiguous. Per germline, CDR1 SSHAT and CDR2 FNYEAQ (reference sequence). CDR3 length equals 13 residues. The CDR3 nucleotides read TGTGCTAGCAGCTTATCTGTGGACACTGAAGCTTTCTTT. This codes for CASSLSVDTEAFF.

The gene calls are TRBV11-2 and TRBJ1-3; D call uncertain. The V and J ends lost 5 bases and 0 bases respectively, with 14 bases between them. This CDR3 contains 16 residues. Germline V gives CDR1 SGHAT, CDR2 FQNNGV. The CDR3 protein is CASSQQPPRSGNTIYF. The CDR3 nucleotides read TGTGCCAGCAGCCAGCAACCACCACGCTCTGGAAACACCATATATTTT.

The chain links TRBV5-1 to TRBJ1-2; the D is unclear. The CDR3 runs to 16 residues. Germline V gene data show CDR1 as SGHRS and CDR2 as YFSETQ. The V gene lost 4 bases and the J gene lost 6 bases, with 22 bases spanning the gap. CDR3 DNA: TGCGCCAGCAGCCCCACCTCCAGGTCTAGAGGAAATGGCTACACCTTC. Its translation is CASSPTSRSRGNGYTF.

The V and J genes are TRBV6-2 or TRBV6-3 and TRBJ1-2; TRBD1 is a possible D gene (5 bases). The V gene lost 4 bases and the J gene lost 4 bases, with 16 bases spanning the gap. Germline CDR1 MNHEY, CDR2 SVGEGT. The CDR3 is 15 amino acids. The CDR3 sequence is CASSWLGGTSYGYTF. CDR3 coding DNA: TGTGCCAGCAGTTGGCTCGGAGGGACCTCCTATGGCTACACCTTC.

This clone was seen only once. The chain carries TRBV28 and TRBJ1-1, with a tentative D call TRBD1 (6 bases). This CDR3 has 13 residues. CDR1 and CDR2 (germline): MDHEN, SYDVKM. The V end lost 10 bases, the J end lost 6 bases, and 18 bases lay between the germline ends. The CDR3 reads CANRGGPGSEAFF. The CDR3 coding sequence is TGTGCCAACAGAGGGGGTCCTGGCTCTGAAGCTTTCTTT.

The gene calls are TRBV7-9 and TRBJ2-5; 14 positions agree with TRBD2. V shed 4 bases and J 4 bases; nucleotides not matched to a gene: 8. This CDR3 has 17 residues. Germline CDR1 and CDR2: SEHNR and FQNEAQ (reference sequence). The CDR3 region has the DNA TGTGCCAGCAGCTCCAGACTAGCGGGAGGGGAAAGAGAGACCCAGTACTTC. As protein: CASSSRLAGGERETQYF.

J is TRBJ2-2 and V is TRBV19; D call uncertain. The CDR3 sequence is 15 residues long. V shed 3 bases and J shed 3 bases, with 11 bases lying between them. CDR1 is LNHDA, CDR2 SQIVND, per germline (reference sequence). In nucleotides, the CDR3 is TGTGCCAGTAGTATGATACTTGAGGACACCGGGGAGCTGTTTTTT. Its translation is CASSMILEDTGELFF.

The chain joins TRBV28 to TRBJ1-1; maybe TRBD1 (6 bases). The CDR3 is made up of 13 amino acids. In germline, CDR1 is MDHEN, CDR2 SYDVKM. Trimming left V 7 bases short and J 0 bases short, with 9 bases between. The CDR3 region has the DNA TGTGCCAGCAAAGGACAGCTGAACACTGAAGCTTTCTTT. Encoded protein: CASKGQLNTEAFF.